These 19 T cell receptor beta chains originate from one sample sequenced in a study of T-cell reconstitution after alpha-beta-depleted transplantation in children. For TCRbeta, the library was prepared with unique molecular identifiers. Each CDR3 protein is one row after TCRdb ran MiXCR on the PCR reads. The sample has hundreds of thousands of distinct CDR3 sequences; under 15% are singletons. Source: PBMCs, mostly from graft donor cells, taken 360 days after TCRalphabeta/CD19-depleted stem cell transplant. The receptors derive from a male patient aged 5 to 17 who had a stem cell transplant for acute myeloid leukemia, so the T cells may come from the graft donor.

CDR3 DNA sequence: TGTGCCAGCAGTCTGTATTTCACCTACGAGCAGTACTTC. Its translation is CASSLYFTYEQYF. The chain joins TRBV12-3 or TRBV12-4 to TRBJ2-7; D remains unclear. The CDR3 loop spans 13 amino acids. Trimming removed 5 bases at V and 2 bases at J, with 10 bases between.

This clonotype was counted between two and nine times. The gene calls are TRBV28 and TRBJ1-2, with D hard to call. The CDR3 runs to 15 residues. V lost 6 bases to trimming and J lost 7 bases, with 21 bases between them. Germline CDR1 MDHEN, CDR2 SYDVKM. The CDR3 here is CASSQAGTGSGGYTF. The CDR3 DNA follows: TGTGCCAGCAGCCAGGCGGGAACCGGGAGCGGTGGCTACACCTTC.

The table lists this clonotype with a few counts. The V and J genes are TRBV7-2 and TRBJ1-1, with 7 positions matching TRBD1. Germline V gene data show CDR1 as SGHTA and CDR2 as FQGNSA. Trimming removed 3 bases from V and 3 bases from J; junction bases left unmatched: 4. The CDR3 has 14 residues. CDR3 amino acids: CASSLETGHTEAFF. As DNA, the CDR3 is TGTGCCAGCAGCTTGGAGACAGGGCACACTGAAGCTTTCTTT.

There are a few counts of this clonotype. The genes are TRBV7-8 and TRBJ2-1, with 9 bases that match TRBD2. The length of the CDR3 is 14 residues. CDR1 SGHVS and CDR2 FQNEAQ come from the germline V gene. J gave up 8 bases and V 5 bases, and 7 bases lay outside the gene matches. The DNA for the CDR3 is TGTGCCAGCAGCAACTCTAGCGGGAAGGATGAGCAGTTCTTC. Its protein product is CASSNSSGKDEQFF.

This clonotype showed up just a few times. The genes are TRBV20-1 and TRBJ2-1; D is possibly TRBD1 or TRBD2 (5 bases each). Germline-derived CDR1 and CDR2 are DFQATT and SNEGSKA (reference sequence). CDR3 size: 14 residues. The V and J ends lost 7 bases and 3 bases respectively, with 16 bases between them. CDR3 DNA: TGCAGTGGCGGGCGCCAAGGGGTCTACAATGAGCAGTTCTTC. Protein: CSGGRQGVYNEQFF.

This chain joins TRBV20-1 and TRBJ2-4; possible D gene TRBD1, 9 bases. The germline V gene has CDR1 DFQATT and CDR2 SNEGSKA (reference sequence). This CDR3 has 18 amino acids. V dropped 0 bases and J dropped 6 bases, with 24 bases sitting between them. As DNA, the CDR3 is TGCAGTGCTAGAGATCGGGGGGGATTACAGGGGGCGGTAAACATTCAGTACTTC. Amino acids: CSARDRGGLQGAVNIQYF.

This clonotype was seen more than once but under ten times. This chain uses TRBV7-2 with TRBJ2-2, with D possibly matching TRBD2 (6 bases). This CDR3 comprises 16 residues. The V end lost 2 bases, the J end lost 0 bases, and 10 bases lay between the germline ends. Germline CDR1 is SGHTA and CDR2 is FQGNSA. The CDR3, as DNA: TGTGCCAGCAGCTTACTGTGGGGGGCGAACACCGGGGAGCTGTTTTTT. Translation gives CASSLLWGANTGELFF.

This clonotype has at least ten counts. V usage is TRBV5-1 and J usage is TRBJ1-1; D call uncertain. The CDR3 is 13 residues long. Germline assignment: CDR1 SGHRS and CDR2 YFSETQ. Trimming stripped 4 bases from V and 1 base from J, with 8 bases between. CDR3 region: CASSHDGNTEAFF. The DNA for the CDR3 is TGCGCCAGCAGCCATGACGGGAACACTGAAGCTTTCTTT.

Here the CDR3 DNA reads TGTGCCAGCAGTTTCTTTAGCGACACCTACCCCTACGAGCAGTACTTC. Amino acid sequence: CASSFFSDTYPYEQYF. This chain uses TRBV12-3 or TRBV12-4 with TRBJ2-7, with a possible D match to TRBD2 (5 bases). The CDR3 loop spans 16 amino acids. V lost 3 bases and J lost 2, with 17 bases in between.

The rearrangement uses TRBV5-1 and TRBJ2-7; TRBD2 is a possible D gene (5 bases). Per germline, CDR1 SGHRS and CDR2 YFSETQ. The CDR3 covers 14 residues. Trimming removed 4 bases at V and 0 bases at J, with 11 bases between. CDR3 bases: TGCGCCAGCAGCGGCGGGCGCAGCTCCTACGAGCAGTACTTC. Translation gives CASSGGRSSYEQYF.

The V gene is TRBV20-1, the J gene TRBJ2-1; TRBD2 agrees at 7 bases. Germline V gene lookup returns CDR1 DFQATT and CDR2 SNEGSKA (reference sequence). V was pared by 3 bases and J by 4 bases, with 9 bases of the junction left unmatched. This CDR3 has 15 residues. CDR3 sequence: CSASAGDYLYNEQFF. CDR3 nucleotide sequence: TGCAGTGCTAGCGCGGGGGACTACCTATACAATGAGCAGTTCTTC.

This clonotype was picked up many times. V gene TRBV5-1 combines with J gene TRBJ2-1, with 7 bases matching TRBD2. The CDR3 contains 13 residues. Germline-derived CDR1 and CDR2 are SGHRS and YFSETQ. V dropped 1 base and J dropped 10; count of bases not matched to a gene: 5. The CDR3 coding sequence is TGCGCCAGCAGCTTGAAACAGACTAGCGAGCAGTTCTTC. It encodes CASSLKQTSEQFF.

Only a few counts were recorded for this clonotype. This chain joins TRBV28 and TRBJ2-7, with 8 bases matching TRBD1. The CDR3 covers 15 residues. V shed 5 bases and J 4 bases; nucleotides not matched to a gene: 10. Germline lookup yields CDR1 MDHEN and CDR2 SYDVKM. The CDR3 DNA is TGTGCCAGCAGTGAAAGGACAGGGTCGTTTTACGAGCAGTACTTC. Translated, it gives CASSERTGSFYEQYF.

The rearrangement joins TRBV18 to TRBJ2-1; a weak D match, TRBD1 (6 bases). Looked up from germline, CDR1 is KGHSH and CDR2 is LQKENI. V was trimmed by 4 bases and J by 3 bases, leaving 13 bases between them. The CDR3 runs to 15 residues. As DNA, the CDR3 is TGTGCCAGCTCACAATTACAGGGAGACTACAATGAGCAGTTCTTC. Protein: CASSQLQGDYNEQFF. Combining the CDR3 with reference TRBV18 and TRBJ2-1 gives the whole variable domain NAGVMQNPRHLVRRRGQEARLRCSPMKGHSHVYWYRQLPEEGLKFMVYLQKENIIDESGMPKERFSAEFPKEGPSILRIQQVVRGDSAAYFCASSQLQGDYNEQFFGPGTRLTVL.

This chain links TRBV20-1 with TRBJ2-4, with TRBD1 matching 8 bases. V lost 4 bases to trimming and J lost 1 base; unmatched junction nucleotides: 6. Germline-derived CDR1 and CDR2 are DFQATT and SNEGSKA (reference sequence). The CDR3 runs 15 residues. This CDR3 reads CSAIDRGWAKNIQYF. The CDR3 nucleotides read TGCAGTGCTATTGACAGGGGCTGGGCCAAAAACATTCAGTACTTC.

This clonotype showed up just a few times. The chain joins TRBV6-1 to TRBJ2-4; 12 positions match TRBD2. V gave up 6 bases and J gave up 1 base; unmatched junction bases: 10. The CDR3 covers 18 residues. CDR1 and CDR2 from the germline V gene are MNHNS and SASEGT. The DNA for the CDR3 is TGTGCCAGCAGCCCAAGACTAGCGGGAGTCGGGGCCAAAAACATTCAGTACTTC. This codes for CASSPRLAGVGAKNIQYF.

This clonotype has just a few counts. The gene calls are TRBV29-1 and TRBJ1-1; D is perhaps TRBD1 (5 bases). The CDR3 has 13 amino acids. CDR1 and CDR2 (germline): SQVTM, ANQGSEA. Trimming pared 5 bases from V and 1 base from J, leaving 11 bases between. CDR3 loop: CSVLGGKNTEAFF. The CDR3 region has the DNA TGCAGCGTTCTGGGGGGGAAGAACACTGAAGCTTTCTTT.

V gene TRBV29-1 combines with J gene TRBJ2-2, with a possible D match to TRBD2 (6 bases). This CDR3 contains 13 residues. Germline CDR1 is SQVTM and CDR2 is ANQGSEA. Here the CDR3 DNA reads TGCGGCGGAGGGCAGGGAACCGCCGGGGAGCTGTTTTTT. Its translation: CGGGQGTAGELFF.

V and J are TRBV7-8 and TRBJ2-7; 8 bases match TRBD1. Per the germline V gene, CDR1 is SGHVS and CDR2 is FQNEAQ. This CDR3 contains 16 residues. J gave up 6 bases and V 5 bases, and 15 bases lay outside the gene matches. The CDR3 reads CASSPKGRAGGGEQYF. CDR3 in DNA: TGTGCCAGCAGCCCCAAGGGCAGAGCAGGGGGCGGCGAGCAGTACTTC.